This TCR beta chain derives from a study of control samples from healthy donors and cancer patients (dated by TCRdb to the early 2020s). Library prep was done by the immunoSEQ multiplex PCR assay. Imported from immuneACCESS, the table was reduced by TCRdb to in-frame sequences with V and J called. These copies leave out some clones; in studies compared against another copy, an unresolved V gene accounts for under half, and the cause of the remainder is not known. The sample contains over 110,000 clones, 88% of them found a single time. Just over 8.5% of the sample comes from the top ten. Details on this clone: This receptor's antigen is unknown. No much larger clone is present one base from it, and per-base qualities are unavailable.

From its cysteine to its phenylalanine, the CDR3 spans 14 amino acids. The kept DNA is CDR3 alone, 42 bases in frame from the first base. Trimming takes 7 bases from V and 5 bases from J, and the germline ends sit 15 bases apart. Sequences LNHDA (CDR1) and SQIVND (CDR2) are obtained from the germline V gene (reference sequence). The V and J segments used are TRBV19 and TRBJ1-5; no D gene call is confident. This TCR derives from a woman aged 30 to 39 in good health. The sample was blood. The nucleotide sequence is TGTGCCAGTACCCTCGGAAGAGCAGATCAGCCCCAGCATTTT. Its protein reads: CASTLGRADQPQHF. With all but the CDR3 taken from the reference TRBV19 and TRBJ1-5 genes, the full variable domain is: DGGITQSPKYLFRKEGQNVTLSCEQNLNHDAMYWYRQDPGQGLRLIYYSQIVNDFQKGDIAEGYSVSREKKESFPLTVTSAQKNPTAFYLCASTLGRADQPQHFGDGTRLSIL.